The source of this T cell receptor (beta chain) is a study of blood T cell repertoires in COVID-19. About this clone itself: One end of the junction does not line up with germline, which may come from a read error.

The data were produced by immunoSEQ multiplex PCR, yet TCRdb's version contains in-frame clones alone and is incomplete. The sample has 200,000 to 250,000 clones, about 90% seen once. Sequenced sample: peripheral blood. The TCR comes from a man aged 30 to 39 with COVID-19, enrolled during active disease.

The CDR3 DNA reads TGTGCCAGCAGTCACTCCTTAACTAGCGGGTCCTCCTACGAGCAGTACTTC. Its translation is CASSHSLTSGSSYEQYF. The chain uses TRBV6-2 or TRBV6-3 and TRBJ2-7, with 9 positions matching TRBD2. CDR3 length: 17 amino acids. Germline lookup yields CDR1 MNHEY and CDR2 SVGEGT.